This T cell receptor (beta chain) was recovered during a study of OX40 agonist ivuxolimab in advanced cancers. Study-wide context: Patients assigned to dose escalation were diagnosed with hepatocellular carcinoma, melanoma, renal cell or head and neck cancer. Findings and limits, study-wide: The specificity for antigen of the expanded peripheral T cells was not determined.

Clones were sequenced by immunoSEQ multiplex PCR, and TCRdb holds only the in-frame ones, with some missing. This table has about 110,000 clones, 91% appearing once. Worth noting for this clone: Its antigen is currently unknown.

The CDR3 runs 14 residues. Deletions cut 3 bases from V and 3 bases from J, with 11 bases between. Germline CDR1 and CDR2: SGHAT and FQNNGV. This TCR came from an adult with an advanced solid tumor such as melanoma, head and neck, liver or kidney cancer. Sequencing was performed on CD4+ or CD8+ T cells sorted from blood, taken in a trial of the OX40 agonist ivuxolimab. The genes are TRBV11-2 and TRBJ1-1; D unclear. The DNA of the CDR3 is TGTGCCAGCAGCTTGTTGAATTGGGACACTGAAGCTTTCTTT. It encodes CASSLLNWDTEAFF.